These 27 T cell receptor beta chains originate from one sample sequenced in a study of T cells after yellow fever vaccination. MiXCR, applied by TCRdb to the 5' RACE reads, yields one record per CDR3 protein. The sample has some 150,000 distinct CDR3 sequences, less than 8.5% seen once. The sample here was CD4+ T cells sorted from PBMCs, taken 10 days after the yellow fever booster vaccination. Source of these receptors: a young man who received the YFV17D yellow fever vaccine.

This rearrangement joins TRBV7-8 to TRBJ1-5; possibly TRBD1 for D (5 bases). This CDR3 is built from 14 residues. The germline gives CDR1 SGHVS, CDR2 FQNEAQ. Trimming cost V 5 bases and J 5 bases, with 13 bases left between them. CDR3 sequence: CASSLWTGDQPQHF. The CDR3, as DNA: TGTGCCAGCAGCCTTTGGACGGGGGATCAGCCCCAGCATTTT.

This clonotype was detected many times. V usage is TRBV28 and J usage is TRBJ1-2, with D possibly being TRBD1 (5 bases). CDR1 MDHEN and CDR2 SYDVKM come from the germline V gene. This CDR3 has 12 amino acids. Trimming removed 3 bases at V and 8 bases at J, with 10 bases between. CDR3 region: CASSFLGVGYTF. The CDR3 DNA follows: TGTGCCAGCAGTTTCCTGGGGGTCGGCTACACCTTC.

The table lists this clonotype with a few counts. This sequence joins TRBV29-1 and TRBJ1-2, with D perhaps matching TRBD1 (5 bases). V dropped 0 bases and J dropped 7 bases, with 15 bases sitting between them. Germline CDR1 reads SQVTM; CDR2 reads ANQGSEA. This CDR3 has 14 amino acids. The CDR3, as DNA: TGCAGCGTTGAAGATCTGGGAGGGGTGGTTGGCTACACCTTC. It specifies CSVEDLGGVVGYTF.

At least ten counts were recorded for this clonotype. The chain recombines TRBV10-3 with TRBJ2-5; no definite D call. Germline assignment: CDR1 ENHRY and CDR2 SYGVKD. Trimming took off 4 bases at V and 5 bases at J, with 11 bases between the two ends. The CDR3 contains 13 residues. CDR3 in amino acids: CAISGVLGETQYF. The DNA of the CDR3 is TGTGCCATCAGTGGAGTCTTGGGGGAGACCCAGTACTTC.

Note on this clonotype: This may be a read error, as it is one base from a much larger clone. The chain has TRBV12-3 or TRBV12-4 and TRBJ2-7; 13 bases fit TRBD2. There are 15 residues in the CDR3. CDR3 amino acids: CASKGGLAGTYEQCF. The CDR3 bases are TGTGCCAGCAAAGGGGGACTAGCGGGAACATACGAGCAGTGCTTC.

The sample holds many counts of this clonotype. DNA for the CDR3: TGCAGTGCGGAGAGGGTAGCGGACGGCACAGATACGCAGTATTTT. As protein: CSAERVADGTDTQYF. V usage is TRBV20-1 and J usage is TRBJ2-3, with D possibly being TRBD2 (6 bases). The CDR3 consists of 15 residues. Germline-derived CDR1 and CDR2 are DFQATT and SNEGSKA (reference sequence). The V end was cut by 6 bases, the J end by 1 base, with 17 bases between.

This clonotype occurred many times. The CDR3 region has the DNA TGTGCCAGCAGTTTCCGGGGTTCTGGCAATCAGCCCCAGCATTTT. It is translated as CASSFRGSGNQPQHF. The chain combines TRBV12-3 or TRBV12-4 with TRBJ1-5; no firm D call. This CDR3 contains 15 residues. V was cut by 3 bases and J by 2 bases, with 11 bases left in between.

The rearrangement links TRBV6-5 to TRBJ2-6; D is possibly TRBD1 (6 bases). Trimming took 4 bases from V and 0 from J, leaving 13 bases between them. CDR3 length: 17 residues. Germline CDR1 MNHEY, CDR2 SVGAGI. CDR3 region: CASSFRTAYSGANVLTF. CDR3 sequence (DNA): TGTGCCAGCAGTTTTCGGACAGCATACTCTGGGGCCAACGTCCTGACTTTC.

This clonotype was counted many times. This chain uses TRBV28 with TRBJ2-7; a weak D match, TRBD2 (5 bases). Germline CDR1 MDHEN, CDR2 SYDVKM. The CDR3 consists of 15 residues. The V end was cut by 5 bases, the J end by 6 bases, with 20 bases between. CDR3 bases: TGTGCCAGCAGTCTTAGGCGGGTCCGGGCCGTCGAGCAGTACTTC. Its translation: CASSLRRVRAVEQYF.

This clonotype was observed at least ten times. The chain links TRBV15 to TRBJ2-1; D gene unclear. The CDR3 totals 16 residues. Germline V gene lookup returns CDR1 LNHNV and CDR2 YYDKDF (reference sequence). V dropped 1 base and J dropped 0 bases, with 10 bases sitting between them. CDR3 coding DNA: TGTGCCACCAGCAGAGGTGGGATCAGCTCCTACAATGAGCAGTTCTTC. The encoded protein is CATSRGGISSYNEQFF.

This clonotype was counted many times. The V and J genes are TRBV5-5 and TRBJ2-7, with 10 nucleotides matching TRBD1. The V segment lost 5 bases and the J segment 2 bases; nucleotides outside the gene matches: 4. The germline V gene encodes CDR1 SGHKS and CDR2 YYEKEE (reference sequence). This CDR3 is built from 14 residues. The DNA of the CDR3 is TGTGCCAGCAGGTGGGGACAGGGGCCCTACGAGCAGTACTTC. Its translation: CASRWGQGPYEQYF.

This clonotype was seen repeatedly, ten times or more. This sequence joins TRBV27 and TRBJ2-7; 7 bases match TRBD1. The length of the CDR3 is 15 residues. Germline lookup yields CDR1 MNHEY and CDR2 SMNVEV (reference sequence). V shed 4 bases, J shed 2 bases, and the junction held 8 bases outside the gene matches. For the CDR3, the DNA is TGTGCCAGCAGTTCACAGGGGTTCTACGCCTACGAGCAGTACTTC. This gives the protein CASSSQGFYAYEQYF.

With regard to this clonotype: A clone one base away is much larger, so this may be a read error. The chain recombines TRBV5-1 with TRBJ2-1; D may be TRBD2 (6 bases). The germline CDR1 and CDR2 sequences are SGHRS and YFSETQ. There are 14 residues in the CDR3. DNA for the CDR3: TGCGCCAGCACCCCTACTACTAGCTCTGGTGAGCGGTTCTTC. It codes for CASTPTTSSGERFF.

This clonotype was found many times. The chain links TRBV5-1 to TRBJ2-1; unclear D gene. This CDR3 region has 15 residues. The ends were cut back, 0 bases at V and 2 bases at J, with 9 bases in the middle. From germline, CDR1 is SGHRS and CDR2 YFSETQ. CDR3 sequence reads: CASSLAANAYNEQFF. The CDR3 DNA is TGCGCCAGCAGCTTGGCTGCGAATGCCTACAATGAGCAGTTCTTC.

This clonotype was observed at least ten times. This rearrangement joins TRBV12-3 or TRBV12-4 to TRBJ1-1, with 9 bases identical to TRBD1. The CDR3 is made up of 13 amino acids. V was clipped by 7 bases and J by 5 bases; unmatched bases: 5. CDR3: CASTRTGETEAFF. CDR3 sequence (DNA): TGTGCCAGCACCCGGACAGGGGAAACTGAAGCTTTCTTT.

Comments on this clonotype: This may come from a read error, since a much larger clone is one base off. The genes are TRBV13 and TRBJ2-7; tentative D call: TRBD2 (6 bases). The V gene's germline CDR1 is PRHDT and CDR2 FYEKMQ (reference sequence). V was clipped by 3 bases and J by 0 bases, with 12 bases between them. The CDR3 contains 15 residues. CDR3 amino acids: CASSLSGVDSYEQYF. The CDR3 DNA is TGTGCCAGCAGCTTGTCGGGAGTTGACTCCTACGAGCAGTACTTC.

The table lists this clonotype with many counts. J is TRBJ2-6 and V is TRBV12-3 or TRBV12-4; D gene ambiguous. Deletions cut 3 bases from V and 4 bases from J, with 10 bases between. The CDR3 is 15 amino acids. The CDR3 nucleotides are TGTGCCAGCAGTTTGGACGGTCCCGGGGCCAACGTCCTGACTTTC. Protein sequence: CASSLDGPGANVLTF.

This clonotype showed up just a few times. The chain has TRBV12-3 or TRBV12-4 and TRBJ1-1, with D possibly TRBD1 on 6 matching bases. CDR3 length equals 13 residues. V lost 6 bases and J lost 11, with 19 bases in between. CDR3: CASRPTLQGSAFF. DNA of the CDR3: TGTGCCAGCAGACCAACCCTACAGGGCTCGGCTTTCTTT.

This clonotype was observed many times. The chain combines TRBV3-1 with TRBJ1-6; the D gene is possibly TRBD1 (5 bases). The CDR3 spans 15 residues. Per the germline V gene, CDR1 is LGHDT and CDR2 is YNNKEL (reference sequence). The V and J ends lost 2 bases and 6 bases respectively, with 11 bases between them. The CDR3 region has the DNA TGTGCCAGCAGCCAAATCAGGCAGGGTAATTCACCCCTCCACTTT. Encoded protein: CASSQIRQGNSPLHF.

This clonotype was detected many times. J is TRBJ2-5 and V is TRBV5-5; D uncertain. Trimming cost V 2 bases and J 5 bases, with 7 bases left between them. CDR3 length equals 12 residues. Germline assignment: CDR1 SGHKS and CDR2 YYEKEE (reference sequence). In nucleotides, the CDR3 is TGTGCCAGCAGCTTAAGGGTGGAGACCCAGTACTTC. Translation gives CASSLRVETQYF. The variable domain in full, with the rest retrieved from reference TRBV5-5 and TRBJ2-5, is DAGVTQSPTHLIKTRGQQVTLRCSPISGHKSVSWYQQVLGQGPQFIFQYYEKEERGRGNFPDRFSARQFPNYSSELNVNALLLGDSALYLCASSLRVETQYFGPGTRLLVL.

In its sample, this clonotype was seen a few times. The genes are TRBV10-3 and TRBJ2-5; possible D gene TRBD2, 6 bases. The germline gives CDR1 ENHRY, CDR2 SYGVKD. There are 14 residues in the CDR3. Trimming shortened V by 0 bases and J by 4 bases, and 9 bases separated the two germline ends. CDR3 protein: CAISESPGGETQYF. As DNA, the CDR3 is TGTGCCATCAGTGAGTCTCCCGGGGGAGAGACCCAGTACTTC.

This clonotype was counted at least ten times. The rearrangement uses TRBV20-1 and TRBJ1-4; perhaps TRBD1 as D (6 bases). The CDR3 consists of 14 residues. V lost 3 bases and J lost 7, with 15 bases in between. Germline-derived CDR1 and CDR2 are DFQATT and SNEGSKA (reference sequence). The CDR3 nucleotides read TGCAGTGCTAGGAAAGGGGGGAAGGGTGAAAAACTGTTTTTT. As protein: CSARKGGKGEKLFF.

This clonotype was detected many times. This rearrangement joins TRBV27 to TRBJ2-2, with 9 bases fitting TRBD2. The V segment lost 7 bases and the J segment 4 bases; nucleotides outside the gene matches: 10. Per the germline V gene, CDR1 is MNHEY and CDR2 is SMNVEV (reference sequence). This CDR3 spans 16 amino acids. The CDR3 loop reads CASNRSGSRITGELFF. The CDR3 DNA sequence: TGTGCCAGCAACCGTAGCGGGAGTCGTATCACCGGGGAGCTGTTTTTT.

The chain has TRBV5-6 and TRBJ1-2; D call uncertain. V was clipped by 0 bases and J by 8 bases, with 20 bases between them. The CDR3 has 16 residues. Germline assignment: CDR1 SGHDT and CDR2 YYEEEE. CDR3 protein: CASSLVYAGVGGGYTF. In DNA, the CDR3 is TGTGCCAGCAGCTTGGTTTATGCTGGGGTTGGTGGCGGCTACACCTTC. The complete variable domain, with remaining parts taken from reference TRBV5-6 and TRBJ1-2, reads DAGVTQSPTHLIKTRGQQVTLRCSPKSGHDTVSWYQQALGQGPQFIFQYYEEEERQRGNFPDRFSGHQFPNYSSELNVNALLLGDSALYLCASSLVYAGVGGGYTFGSGTRLTVV.

This clonotype has ten or more counts. V is TRBV5-6 and J is TRBJ2-3; D gene ambiguous. The CDR3 consists of 16 residues. Deletions cut 3 bases from V and 2 bases from J, with 16 bases between. Germline V gene sequence: CDR1 SGHDT, CDR2 YYEEEE. The CDR3 loop reads CASSSLDESTTDTQYF. The CDR3 nucleotides are TGTGCCAGCAGCTCCTTGGACGAGTCTACCACAGATACGCAGTATTTT.

This clonotype was seen at least ten times. The chain uses TRBV5-1 and TRBJ2-3; 14 bases map to TRBD2. V lost 0 bases and J lost 7; bases outside the gene matches: 4. The CDR3 contains 16 residues. Germline V lookup: CDR1 SGHRS, CDR2 YFSETQ. The DNA for the CDR3 is TGCGCCAGCAGCTTGGCGGGACTAGCGGGAGAGAATACGCAGTATTTT. Translation gives CASSLAGLAGENTQYF.

The sample holds a few counts of this clonotype. CDR3 in DNA: TGTGCCAGCAGCCGATATACCCCAATAGCGGGAGGGCCGCCGGAGACCCAGTACTTC. Amino acid sequence: CASSRYTPIAGGPPETQYF. The J gene is TRBJ2-5, the V gene TRBV14; 11 nucleotides match TRBD2. Germline assignment: CDR1 SGHDN and CDR2 FVKESK. Germline trimming cut 4 bases from V and 5 bases from J; bases unmatched to any gene: 18. The CDR3 extends over 19 amino acids. Supplemented by reference TRBV14 and TRBJ2-5, the full variable domain reads EAGVTQFPSHSVIEKGQTVTLRCDPISGHDNLYWYRRVMGKEIKFLLHFVKESKQDESGMPNNRFLAERTGGTYSTLKVQPAELEDSGVYFCASSRYTPIAGGPPETQYFGPGTRLLVL.